The entry below describes one T cell receptor beta chain. This record belongs to a study of patients and donors after allogeneic stem cell transplantation. TCRdb fed the RT-PCR reads into MiXCR, producing one record per CDR3 protein. The table shows fewer than 500,000 distinct CDR3 sequences, with more than 15% occurring only once. Germline V gene data show CDR1 as MNHEY and CDR2 as SMNVEV (reference sequence). The CDR3 is 20 amino acids. Trimming removed 5 bases at V and 7 bases at J, with 35 bases between. This chain joins TRBV27 and TRBJ1-2; the D gene is possibly TRBD1 (5 bases). Material for sequencing was blood, either unsorted or a sorted T cell fraction (not recorded which). The clonotype comes from a human donor who was either an allogeneic HSCT recipient or a stem cell or donor lymphocyte infusion donor (not recorded which). It is not recorded whose cells these are; they may come from a transplant donor. CDR3 loop: CASSPVGRGQKSRREGGYTF. DNA for the CDR3: TGTGCCAGCAGTCCAGTCGGCCGGGGCCAAAAGTCGCGCCGGGAAGGTGGCTACACCTTC.